A single T cell receptor (beta chain) is shown here with its context. Antigen unknown. The CDR3 spans 14 residues. The V end was cut by 0 bases, the J end by 2 bases, with 7 bases between. In germline, CDR1 is LGHDT, CDR2 YNNKEL (reference sequence). The data belong to a study of vaccination effects on CD4 cells after COVID-19. Sequencing was preceded by expansion of antigen-specific CD4+ T cells with viral peptide pools in the ViraFEST assay. Culture lasted under 13 days before CD4+ T cell isolation. Each participant was given two doses of one vaccine (BNT162b2 or mRNA-1273). The culture medium for some 2 million PBMC per well included roughly 10 IU/ml IL-2 and about 10 ug/ml peptides. TCRdb's copy holds only in-frame clones and misses some; the assay was immunoSEQ multiplex PCR. The table lists fewer than 25,000 clones, around 70% of them singletons.

The sample here was CD4+ T cells from PBMCs cultured with HCoV-NL63 spike peptides, taken after COVID-19 vaccination. The origin of this receptor is a human donor who received a COVID-19 vaccine. The chain is built from TRBV3-1 (or the pseudogene TRBV3-2) and TRBJ1-1; D is possibly TRBD1 (5 bases). Written as DNA, the CDR3 is TGTGCCAGCAGCCAAGATCAGGGAAACACTGAAGCTTTCTTT. Residues: CASSQDQGNTEAFF.